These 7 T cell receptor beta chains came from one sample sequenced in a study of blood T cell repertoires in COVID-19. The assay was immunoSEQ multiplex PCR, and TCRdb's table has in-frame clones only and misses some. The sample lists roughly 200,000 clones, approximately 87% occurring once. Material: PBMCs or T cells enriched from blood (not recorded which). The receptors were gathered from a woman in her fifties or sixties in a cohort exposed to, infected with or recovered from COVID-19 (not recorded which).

CDR3 in amino acids: CASSYPTGKLSYEQYF. For the CDR3, the DNA is TGTGCCAGCAGTTACCCCACAGGGAAACTCTCCTACGAGCAGTACTTC. The chain has TRBV6-5 and TRBJ2-7; weak D call: TRBD1 (6 bases). V was shortened by 2 bases and J by 0 bases, with 14 bases between the two germline ends. Germline CDR1 and CDR2: MNHEY and SVGAGI. The CDR3 loop spans 16 amino acids.

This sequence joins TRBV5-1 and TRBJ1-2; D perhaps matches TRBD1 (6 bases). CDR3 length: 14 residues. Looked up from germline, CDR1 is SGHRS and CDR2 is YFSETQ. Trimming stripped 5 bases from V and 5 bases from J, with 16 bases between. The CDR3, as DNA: TGCGCCAGCAGATTTTTACAGGGCCTATATGGCTACACCTTC. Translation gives CASRFLQGLYGYTF. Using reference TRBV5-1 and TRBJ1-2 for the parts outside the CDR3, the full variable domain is KAGVTQTPRYLIKTRGQQVTLSCSPISGHRSVSWYQQTPGQGLQFLFEYFSETQRNKGNFPGRFSGRQFSNSRSEMNVSTLELGDSALYLCASRFLQGLYGYTFGSGTRLTVV.

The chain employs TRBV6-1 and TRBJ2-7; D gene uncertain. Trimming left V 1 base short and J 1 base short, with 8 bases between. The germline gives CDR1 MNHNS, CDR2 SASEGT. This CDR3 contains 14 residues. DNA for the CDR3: TGTGCCAGCAGTGAAGGTCAGTATTCCTACGAGCAGTACTTC. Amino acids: CASSEGQYSYEQYF.

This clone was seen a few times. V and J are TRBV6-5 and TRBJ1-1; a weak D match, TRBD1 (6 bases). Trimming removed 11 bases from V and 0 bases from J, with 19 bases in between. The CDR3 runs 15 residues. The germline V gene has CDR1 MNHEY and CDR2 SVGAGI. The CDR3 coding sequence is TGTGCCGGAACAGGGCTCCCTCAGGTGAACACTGAAGCTTTCTTT. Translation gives CAGTGLPQVNTEAFF.

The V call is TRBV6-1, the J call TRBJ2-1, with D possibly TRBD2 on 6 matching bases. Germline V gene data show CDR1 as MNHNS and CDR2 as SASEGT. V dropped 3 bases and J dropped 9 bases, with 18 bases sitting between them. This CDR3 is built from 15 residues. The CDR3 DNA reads TGTGCCAGCAGTGAGGCCGGGGGTCGGTATGGTGAGCAGTTCTTC. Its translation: CASSEAGGRYGEQFF.

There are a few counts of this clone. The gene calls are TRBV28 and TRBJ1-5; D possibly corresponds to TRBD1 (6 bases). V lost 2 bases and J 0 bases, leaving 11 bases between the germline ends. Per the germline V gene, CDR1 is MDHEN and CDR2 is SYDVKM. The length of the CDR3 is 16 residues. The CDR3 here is CASSLGQLHSNQPQHF. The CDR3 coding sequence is TGTGCCAGCAGTTTAGGACAGCTTCATAGCAATCAGCCCCAGCATTTT. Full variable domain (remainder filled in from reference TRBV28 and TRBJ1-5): DVKVTQSSRYLVKRTGEKVFLECVQDMDHENMFWYRQDPGLGLRLIYFSYDVKMKEKGDIPEGYSVSREKKERFSLILESASTNQTSMYLCASSLGQLHSNQPQHFGDGTRLSIL.

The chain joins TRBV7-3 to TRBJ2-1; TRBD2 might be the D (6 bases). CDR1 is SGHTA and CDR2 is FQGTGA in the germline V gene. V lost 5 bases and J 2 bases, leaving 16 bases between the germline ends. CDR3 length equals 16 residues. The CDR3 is CASSPRAGKAYNEQFF. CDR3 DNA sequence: TGTGCCAGCAGCCCGAGAGCGGGTAAGGCCTACAATGAGCAGTTCTTC.